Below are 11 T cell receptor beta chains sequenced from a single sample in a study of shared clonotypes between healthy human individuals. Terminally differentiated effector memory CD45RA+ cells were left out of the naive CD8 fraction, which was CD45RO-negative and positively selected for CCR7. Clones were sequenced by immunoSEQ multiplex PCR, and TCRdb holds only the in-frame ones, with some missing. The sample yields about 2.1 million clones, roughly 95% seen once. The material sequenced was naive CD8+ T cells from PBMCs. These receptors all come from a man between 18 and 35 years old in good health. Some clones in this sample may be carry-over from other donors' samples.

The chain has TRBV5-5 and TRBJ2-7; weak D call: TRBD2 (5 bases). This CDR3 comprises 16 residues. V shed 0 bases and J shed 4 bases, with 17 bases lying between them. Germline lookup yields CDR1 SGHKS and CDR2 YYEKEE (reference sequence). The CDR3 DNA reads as TGTGCCAGCAGCTTGGGTTCGGGCCGGAGGTCTTACGAGCAGTACTTC. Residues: CASSLGSGRRSYEQYF.

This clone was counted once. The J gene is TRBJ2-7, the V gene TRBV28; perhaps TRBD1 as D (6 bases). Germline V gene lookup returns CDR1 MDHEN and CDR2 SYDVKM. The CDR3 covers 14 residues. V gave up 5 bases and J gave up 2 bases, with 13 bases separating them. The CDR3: CASSGGRLPYEQYF. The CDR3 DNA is TGTGCCAGCAGTGGGGGCAGACTGCCCTACGAGCAGTACTTC.

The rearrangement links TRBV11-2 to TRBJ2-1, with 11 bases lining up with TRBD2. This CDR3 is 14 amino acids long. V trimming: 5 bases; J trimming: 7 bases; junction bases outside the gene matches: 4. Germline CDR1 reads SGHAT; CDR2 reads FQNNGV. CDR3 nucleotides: TGTGCCAGCAGCCCGACTAGCGGGGCTAATGAGCAGTTCTTC. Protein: CASSPTSGANEQFF.

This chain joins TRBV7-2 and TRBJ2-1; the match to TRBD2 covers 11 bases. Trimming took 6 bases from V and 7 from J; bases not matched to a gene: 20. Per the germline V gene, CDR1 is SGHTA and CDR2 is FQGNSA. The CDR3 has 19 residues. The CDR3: CASRKFSGRALGFVNEQFF. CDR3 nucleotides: TGTGCCAGCAGAAAATTTAGCGGGAGGGCCCTCGGCTTTGTGAATGAGCAGTTCTTC.

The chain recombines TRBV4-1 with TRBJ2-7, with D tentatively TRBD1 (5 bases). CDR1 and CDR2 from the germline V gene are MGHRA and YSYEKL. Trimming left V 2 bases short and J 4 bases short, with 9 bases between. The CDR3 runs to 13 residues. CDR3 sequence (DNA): TGCGCCAGCAGCCAACAGGCAGGGTACGAGCAGTACTTC. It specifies CASSQQAGYEQYF.

The CDR3 loop reads CATLNPGFPSYNEQFF. Here the CDR3 DNA reads TGTGCCACACTTAACCCCGGATTCCCCTCCTACAATGAGCAGTTCTTC. The gene calls are TRBV2 and TRBJ2-1, with D unclear. Germline assignment: CDR1 SNHLY and CDR2 FYNNEI. V was pared by 10 bases and J by 0 bases, with 19 bases between. The CDR3 runs to 16 residues. The variable domain in full, completed from reference TRBV2 and TRBJ2-1, reads EPEVTQTPSHQVTQMGQEVILRCVPISNHLYFYWYRQILGQKVEFLVSFYNNEISEKSEIFDDQFSVERPDGSNFTLKIRSTKLEDSAMYFCATLNPGFPSYNEQFFGPGTRLTVL.

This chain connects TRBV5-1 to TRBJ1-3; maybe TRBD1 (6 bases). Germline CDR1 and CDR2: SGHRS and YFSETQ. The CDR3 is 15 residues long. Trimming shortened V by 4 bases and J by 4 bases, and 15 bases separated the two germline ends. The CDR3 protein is CASSLDSSLGNTIYF. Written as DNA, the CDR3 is TGCGCCAGCAGCCTGGACAGTAGTTTGGGAAACACCATATATTTT.

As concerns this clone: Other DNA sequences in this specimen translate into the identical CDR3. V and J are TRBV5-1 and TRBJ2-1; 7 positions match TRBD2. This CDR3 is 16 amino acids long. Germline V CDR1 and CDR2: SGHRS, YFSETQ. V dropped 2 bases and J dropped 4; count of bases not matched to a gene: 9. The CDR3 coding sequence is TGCGCCAGCAGCTTCTGGGCGGGAGAAGGTTACAATGAGCAGTTCTTC. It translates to CASSFWAGEGYNEQFF. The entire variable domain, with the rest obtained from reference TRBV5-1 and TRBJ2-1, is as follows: KAGVTQTPRYLIKTRGQQVTLSCSPISGHRSVSWYQQTPGQGLQFLFEYFSETQRNKGNFPGRFSGRQFSNSRSEMNVSTLELGDSALYLCASSFWAGEGYNEQFFGPGTRLTVL.

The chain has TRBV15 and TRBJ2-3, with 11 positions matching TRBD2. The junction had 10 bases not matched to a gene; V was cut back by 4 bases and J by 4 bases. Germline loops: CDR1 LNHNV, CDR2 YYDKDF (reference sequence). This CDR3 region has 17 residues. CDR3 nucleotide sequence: TGTGCCACCAGCACCCGACTAGCGGGAATGCTACCAGATACGCAGTATTTT. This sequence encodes CATSTRLAGMLPDTQYF.

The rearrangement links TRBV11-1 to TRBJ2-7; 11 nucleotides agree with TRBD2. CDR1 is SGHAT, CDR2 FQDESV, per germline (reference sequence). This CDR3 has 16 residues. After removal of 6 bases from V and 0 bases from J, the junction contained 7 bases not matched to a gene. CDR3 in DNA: TGTGCCAGCAGTTACTCCGGGACTAGCGGCTCCTACGAGCAGTACTTC. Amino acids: CASSYSGTSGSYEQYF.

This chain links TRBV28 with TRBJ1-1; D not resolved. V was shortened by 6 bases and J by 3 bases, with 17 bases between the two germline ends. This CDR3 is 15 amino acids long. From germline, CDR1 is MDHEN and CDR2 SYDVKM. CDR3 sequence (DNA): TGTGCCAGCAGCCTTCCCGGACTATCCTACACTGAAGCTTTCTTT. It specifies CASSLPGLSYTEAFF.